This T cell receptor beta chain is from a study of blood T cell repertoires in COVID-19. Study details: The samples span acute and convalescent COVID-19 from the United States, Italy and Spain.

CDR3 length: 14 residues. J gave up 11 bases and V 4 bases, and 8 bases lay outside the gene matches. Germline lookup yields CDR1 SGHRS and CDR2 YFSETQ. As processed by the authors: For nucleated cells, counts were estimated from reference gene primer amplification. Measured with immunoSEQ multiplex PCR; TCRdb has only the in-frame clones, and not every one. The DNA was the basis for D and trimming; V, J and clone size are from that table. The sample carries approximately 90,000 clones, roughly 84% recorded once. The sequenced sample was peripheral blood. This sequence originates from a woman of 80 years or more with active or convalescent COVID-19. V and J are TRBV5-1 and TRBJ1-6, with 8 positions matching TRBD1. CDR3 coding DNA: TGCGCCAGCAGCGCACGGACAGGGAATGCACCCCTCCACTTT. This gives the protein CASSARTGNAPLHF.